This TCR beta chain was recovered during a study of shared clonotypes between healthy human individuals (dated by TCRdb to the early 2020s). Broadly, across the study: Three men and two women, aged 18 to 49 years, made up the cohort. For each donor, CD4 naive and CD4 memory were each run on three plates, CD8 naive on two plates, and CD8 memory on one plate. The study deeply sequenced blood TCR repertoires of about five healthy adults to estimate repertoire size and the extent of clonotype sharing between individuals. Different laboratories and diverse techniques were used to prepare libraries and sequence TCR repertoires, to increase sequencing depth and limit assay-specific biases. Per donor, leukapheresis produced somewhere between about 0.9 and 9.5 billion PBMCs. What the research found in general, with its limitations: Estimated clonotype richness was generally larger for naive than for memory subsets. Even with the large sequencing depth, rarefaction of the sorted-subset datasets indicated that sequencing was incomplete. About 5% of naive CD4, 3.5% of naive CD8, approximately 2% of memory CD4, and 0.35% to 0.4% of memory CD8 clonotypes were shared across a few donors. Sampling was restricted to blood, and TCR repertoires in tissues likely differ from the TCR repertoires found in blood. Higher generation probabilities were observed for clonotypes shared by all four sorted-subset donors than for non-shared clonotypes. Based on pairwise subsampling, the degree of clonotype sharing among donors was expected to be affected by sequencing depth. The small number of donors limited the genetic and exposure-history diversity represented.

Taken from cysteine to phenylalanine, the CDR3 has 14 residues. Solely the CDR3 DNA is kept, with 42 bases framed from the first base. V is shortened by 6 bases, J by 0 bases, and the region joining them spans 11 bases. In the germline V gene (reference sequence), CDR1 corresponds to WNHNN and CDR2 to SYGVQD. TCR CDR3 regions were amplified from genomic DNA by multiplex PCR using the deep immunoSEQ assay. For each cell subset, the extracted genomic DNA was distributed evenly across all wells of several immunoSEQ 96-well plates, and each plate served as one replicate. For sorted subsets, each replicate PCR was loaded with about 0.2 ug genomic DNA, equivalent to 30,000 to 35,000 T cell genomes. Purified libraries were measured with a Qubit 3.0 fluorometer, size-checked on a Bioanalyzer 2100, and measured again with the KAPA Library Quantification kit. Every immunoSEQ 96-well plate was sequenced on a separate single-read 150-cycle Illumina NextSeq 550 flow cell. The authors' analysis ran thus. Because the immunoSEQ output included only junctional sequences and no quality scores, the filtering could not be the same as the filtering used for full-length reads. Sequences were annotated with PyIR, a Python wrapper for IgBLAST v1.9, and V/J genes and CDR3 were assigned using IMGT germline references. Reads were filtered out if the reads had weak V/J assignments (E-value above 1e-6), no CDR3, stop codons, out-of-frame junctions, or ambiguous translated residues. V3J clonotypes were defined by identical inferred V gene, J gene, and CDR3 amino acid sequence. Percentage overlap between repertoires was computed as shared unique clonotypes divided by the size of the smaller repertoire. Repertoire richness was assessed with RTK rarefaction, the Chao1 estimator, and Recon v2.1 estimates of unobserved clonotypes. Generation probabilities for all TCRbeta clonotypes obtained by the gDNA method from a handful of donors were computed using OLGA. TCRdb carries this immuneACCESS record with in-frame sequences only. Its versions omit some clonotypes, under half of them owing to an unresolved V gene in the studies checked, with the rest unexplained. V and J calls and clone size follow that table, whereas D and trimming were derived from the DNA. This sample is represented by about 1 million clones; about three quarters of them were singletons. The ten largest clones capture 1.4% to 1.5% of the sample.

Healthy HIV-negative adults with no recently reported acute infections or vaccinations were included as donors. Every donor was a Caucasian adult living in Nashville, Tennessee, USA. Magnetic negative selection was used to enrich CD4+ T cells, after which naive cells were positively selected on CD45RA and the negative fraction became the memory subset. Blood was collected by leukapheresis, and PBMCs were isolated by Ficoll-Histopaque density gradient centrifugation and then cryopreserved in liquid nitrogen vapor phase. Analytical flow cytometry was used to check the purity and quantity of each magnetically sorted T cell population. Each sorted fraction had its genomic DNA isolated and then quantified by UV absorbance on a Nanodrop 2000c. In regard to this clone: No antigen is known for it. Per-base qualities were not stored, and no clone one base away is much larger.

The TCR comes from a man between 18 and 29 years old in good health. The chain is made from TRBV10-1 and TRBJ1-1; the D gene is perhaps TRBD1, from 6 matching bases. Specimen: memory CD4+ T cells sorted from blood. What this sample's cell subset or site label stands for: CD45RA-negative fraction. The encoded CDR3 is CASSEQGMNTEAFF. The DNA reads TGCGCCAGCAGCGAACAGGGTATGAACACTGAAGCTTTCTTT.